Listed here is a single T cell receptor beta chain. The data were taken from a study of blood T cell repertoires in COVID-19. At the level of the study: PBMCs, B-cell-depleted T cells, or T cells provided the cDNA or gDNA that made up the material.

The junction had 3 bases not matched to a gene; V was cut back by 6 bases and J by 1 base. The CDR3 has 15 amino acids. Germline lookup yields CDR1 MNHNS and CDR2 SASEGT. Profiled with immunoSEQ multiplex PCR; TCRdb holds only in-frame clones, not every one. The sample lists hundreds of thousands of clones; about 89% were seen once. This chain uses TRBV6-1 with TRBJ2-4; 10 bases agree with TRBD2. What was sequenced was PBMCs or T cells enriched from blood (not recorded which). The TCR comes from a woman in her thirties or forties who had recovered from COVID-19. The CDR3 spells CASSSGRAAKNIQYF. The DNA for the CDR3 is TGTGCCAGCAGCAGCGGGAGGGCCGCCAAAAACATTCAGTACTTC.